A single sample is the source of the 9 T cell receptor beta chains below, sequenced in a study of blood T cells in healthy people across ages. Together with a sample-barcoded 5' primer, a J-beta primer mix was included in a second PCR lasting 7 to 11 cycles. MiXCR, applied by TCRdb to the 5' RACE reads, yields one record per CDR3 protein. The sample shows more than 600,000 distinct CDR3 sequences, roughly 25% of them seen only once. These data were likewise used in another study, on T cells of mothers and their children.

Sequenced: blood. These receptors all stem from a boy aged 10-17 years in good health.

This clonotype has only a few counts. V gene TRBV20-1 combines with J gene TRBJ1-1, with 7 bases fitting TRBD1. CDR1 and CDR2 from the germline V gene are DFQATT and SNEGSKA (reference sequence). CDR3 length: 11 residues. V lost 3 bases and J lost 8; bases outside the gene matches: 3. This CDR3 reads CSARSRGEAFF. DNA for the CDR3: TGCAGTGCTAGGAGCAGGGGGGAAGCTTTCTTT.

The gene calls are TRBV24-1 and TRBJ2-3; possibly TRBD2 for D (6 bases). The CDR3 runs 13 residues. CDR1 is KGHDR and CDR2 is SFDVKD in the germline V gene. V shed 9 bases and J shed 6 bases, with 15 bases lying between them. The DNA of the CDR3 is TGTGCCACCTCGGCGGGGAGTGGTGATACGCAGTATTTT. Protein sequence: CATSAGSGDTQYF.

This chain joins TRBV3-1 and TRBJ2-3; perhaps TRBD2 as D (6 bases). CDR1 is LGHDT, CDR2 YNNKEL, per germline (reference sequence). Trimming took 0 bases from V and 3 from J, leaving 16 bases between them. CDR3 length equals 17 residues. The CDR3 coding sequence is TGTGCCAGCAGCCAAGATCGGAAGCGCCGGGGGACAGATACGCAGTATTTT. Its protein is CASSQDRKRRGTDTQYF.

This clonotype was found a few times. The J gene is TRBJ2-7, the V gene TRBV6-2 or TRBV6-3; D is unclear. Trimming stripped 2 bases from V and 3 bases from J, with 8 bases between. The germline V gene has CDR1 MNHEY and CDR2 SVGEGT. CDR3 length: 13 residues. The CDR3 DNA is TGTGCCAGCAGTTACAACTTTTACTACGAGCAGTACTTC. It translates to CASSYNFYYEQYF.

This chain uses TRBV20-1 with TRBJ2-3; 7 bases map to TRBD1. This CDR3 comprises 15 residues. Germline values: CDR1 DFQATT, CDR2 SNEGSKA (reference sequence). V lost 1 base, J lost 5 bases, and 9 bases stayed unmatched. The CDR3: CSARVAGGSLDTQYF. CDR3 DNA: TGCAGTGCTAGAGTGGCAGGGGGTTCCTTAGATACGCAGTATTTT.

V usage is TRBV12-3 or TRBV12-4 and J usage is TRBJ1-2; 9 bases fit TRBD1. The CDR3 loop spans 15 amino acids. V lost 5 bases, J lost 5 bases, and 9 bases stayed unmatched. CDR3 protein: CASSPPGQGSYGYTF. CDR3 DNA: TGTGCCAGCAGTCCCCCCGGACAGGGGTCATATGGCTACACCTTC.

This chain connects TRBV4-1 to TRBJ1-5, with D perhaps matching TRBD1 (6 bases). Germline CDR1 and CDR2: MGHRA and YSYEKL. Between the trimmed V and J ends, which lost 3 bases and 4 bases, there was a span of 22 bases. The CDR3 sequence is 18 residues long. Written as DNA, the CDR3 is TGCGCCAGCAGCCAGGGGGTTCGTTCTCGGGGGCTGAATCAGCCCCAGCATTTT. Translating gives CASSQGVRSRGLNQPQHF.

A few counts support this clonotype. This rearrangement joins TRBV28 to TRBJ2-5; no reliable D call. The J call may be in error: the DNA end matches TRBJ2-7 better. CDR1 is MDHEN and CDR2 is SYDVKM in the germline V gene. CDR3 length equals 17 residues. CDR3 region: CASSYLSPSGGSYEQYF. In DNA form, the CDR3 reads TGTGCCAGCAGCTACTTAAGTCCCTCGGGCGGCTCCTACGAGCAGTACTTC.

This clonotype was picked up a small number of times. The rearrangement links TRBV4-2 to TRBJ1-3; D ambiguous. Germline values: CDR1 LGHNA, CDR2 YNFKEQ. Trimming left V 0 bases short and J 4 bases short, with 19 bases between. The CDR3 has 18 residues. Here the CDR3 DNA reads TGTGCCAGCAGCCAAGAAAAGACAACGGTCATCTCGGGAAACACCATATATTTT. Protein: CASSQEKTTVISGNTIYF.